Sequencing of this T cell receptor (beta chain) was carried out in a study of Tregs in tolerant kidney transplant recipients. CDR3 length: 15 residues. V dropped 4 bases and J dropped 1; count of bases not matched to a gene: 5. Germline CDR1 SGDLS, CDR2 YYNGEE. Study findings and constraints: Activated donor B cell expansion appeared to reveal the most relevant donor-specific TCRbeta repertoire. Findings come from small patient numbers and require larger validation. Biological reproducibility was not directly addressed in this study.

CD4+CD25+CD127- Tregs, CD4+CD25- non-Tregs, CD4 and CD8 cells were sorted. Sequenced by immunoSEQ multiplex PCR; TCRdb stores in-frame clones only, minus some. The data contain tens of thousands of clones, roughly 93% of them singletons. As regards this clone: The antigen is unknown.

The sequencing here drew on CD4+ T cells from blood, taken before the transplant. This chain connects TRBV9 to TRBJ1-1, with 9 bases lining up with TRBD1. The source is a human donor who received a combined kidney and bone marrow transplant. This CDR3 is CASSTGQGKNTEAFF. The CDR3 nucleotides read TGTGCCAGCAGCACCGGACAGGGGAAGAACACTGAAGCTTTCTTT.